Listed below are T cell receptor beta chains from one sample, sequenced in a study of identical twins. TCRdb fed the 5' RACE reads into MiXCR, producing one record per CDR3 protein. The table includes roughly 720,000 distinct CDR3 sequences, 18% detected once. The same sample was also studied in work on T cells expressing NK-cell markers.

The sample was PBMCs. Receptors originate from a woman aged 18-29 years in good health. Both conserved end residues are part of each CDR3. A D gene is named only where the DNA matches it firmly. The size of a clone is reported for some rows only, either as once, few or many, or as a class for expanded clones.

j_gene	d_gene	abundance	v_gene	CDR3aa	CDR3nt
TRBJ2-6	NA	few	TRBV29-1	CSVPGSGANVLTF	TGCAGCGTGCCAGGCTCTGGGGCCAACGTCCTGACTTTC
TRBJ2-7	NA	NA	TRBV5-5	CASSIRDGPYEQYF	TGTGCCAGCAGCATCCGGGACGGCCCCTACGAGCAGTACTTC
TRBJ2-7	NA	NA	TRBV12-3/TRBV12-4	CASSFPGSPYEQYF	TGTGCCAGCAGTTTCCCGGGGAGCCCCTACGAGCAGTACTTC
TRBJ1-2	NA	few	TRBV7-8	CASSVRDIPLDYTF	TGTGCCAGCAGCGTCCGGGACATCCCACTTGACTACACCTTC
TRBJ2-5	TRBD2	few	TRBV7-3	CASSPTSGTIQETQYF	TGTGCCAGCAGCCCTACGTCGGGGACTATCCAAGAGACCCAGTACTTC
TRBJ2-1	TRBD2	many	TRBV7-9	CASSPGTSIMGEQFF	TGTGCCAGCAGCCCCGGGACTAGCATTATGGGTGAGCAGTTCTTC
TRBJ2-3	TRBD1	few	TRBV29-1	CSVGDRGDADTQYF	TGCAGCGTTGGGGACAGGGGGGACGCAGATACGCAGTATTTT
TRBJ2-2	TRBD1	NA	TRBV5-6	CASSLGIYRGGELFF	TGTGCCAGCAGCTTGGGGATTTACAGGGGCGGGGAGCTGTTTTTT
TRBJ2-3	TRBD2	NA	TRBV6-1	CASRSSGTSTDTQYF	TGTGCCAGCAGATCAAGCGGGACTAGCACAGATACGCAGTATTTT
TRBJ2-1	NA	few	TRBV20-1	CSAREITGYHREQFF	TGCAGTGCTAGAGAGATAACAGGGTATCATCGTGAGCAGTTCTTC
TRBJ2-3	TRBD2	NA	TRBV7-2	CASGRSLVAGSSDTQYF	TGTGCCAGCGGAAGATCCCTCGTAGCGGGAAGTTCAGATACGCAGTATTTT
TRBJ1-1	NA	many	TRBV9	CASSVGRNTEAFF	TGTGCCAGCAGCGTAGGCAGGAACACTGAAGCTTTCTTT
TRBJ1-5	NA	NA	TRBV12-3/TRBV12-4	CASSLAPVSSQPQHF	TGTGCCAGCAGTTTAGCGCCCGTATCAAGTCAGCCCCAGCATTTT
TRBJ1-1	TRBD1	NA	TRBV5-1	CASSLGDSEAFF	TGCGCCAGCAGCTTGGGGGACAGTGAAGCTTTCTTT
TRBJ2-1	NA	NA	TRBV21-1	CASSKVRREDYNEQFF	TGTGCCAGCAGCAAAGTCCGCAGGGAAGATTACAATGAGCAGTTCTTC
TRBJ1-2	NA	NA	TRBV7-9	CASSSGDLYGYTF	TGTGCCAGCAGTTCCGGGGACCTCTATGGCTACACCTTC
TRBJ2-7	NA	NA	TRBV20-1	CSGRTGLYEQYF	TGCAGTGGAAGAACAGGGCTCTACGAGCAGTACTTC
TRBJ2-7	TRBD1	few	TRBV7-9	CASSSSGDRDHEQYF	TGTGCCAGCAGCTCATCCGGGGACAGGGACCACGAGCAGTACTTC
TRBJ2-3	NA	NA	TRBV15	CATSIGLRVEDTQYF	TGTGCCACCAGCATTGGGCTAAGGGTGGAAGATACGCAGTATTTT
TRBJ2-1	NA	NA	TRBV7-9	CASSLGKYNEQFF	TGTGCCAGCAGCCTAGGTAAATACAATGAGCAGTTCTTC
TRBJ1-1	NA	few	TRBV4-3	CASSPQGPGYGAFF	TGCGCCAGCAGCCCCCAGGGACCAGGGTACGGGGCTTTCTTT
TRBJ2-5	TRBD1	NA	TRBV5-6	CASSETGQARETQYF	TGTGCCAGCAGCGAAACTGGACAGGCTAGAGAGACCCAGTACTTC
TRBJ2-7	NA	once	TRBV10-3	CAIREGGRDAYEQYF	TGTGCCATCAGGGAGGGGGGGCGGGACGCCTACGAGCAGTACTTC
TRBJ2-5	NA	NA	TRBV2	CASSEAGALLAAGQETQYF	TGTGCCAGCAGTGAGGCGGGGGCCCTGCTAGCGGCCGGGCAAGAGACCCAGTACTTC
TRBJ1-4	NA	NA	TRBV9	CASRGTMNEKLFF	TGTGCCAGCCGAGGTACGATGAATGAAAAACTGTTTTTT
TRBJ1-1	TRBD1	once	TRBV6-1	CASRLTGVATEAFF	TGTGCCAGCAGGCTCACAGGGGTAGCCACTGAAGCTTTCTTT
TRBJ2-7	NA	NA	TRBV5-1	CASSLTLRASDEQYF	TGCGCCAGCAGCCTAACTCTGCGGGCCTCGGACGAGCAGTACTTC
TRBJ2-3	TRBD1	NA	TRBV5-4	CASSHDRGESDTQYF	TGTGCCAGCAGCCATGACAGGGGTGAATCAGATACGCAGTATTTT
TRBJ2-1	NA	NA	TRBV5-6	CASSFRRVSYNEQFF	TGTGCCAGCAGCTTTCGCCGGGTCTCCTACAATGAGCAGTTCTTC
TRBJ2-3	TRBD2	NA	TRBV20-1	CSARAAGKYTDTQYF	TGCAGTGCACGAGCAGCGGGAAAATACACAGATACGCAGTATTTT
TRBJ2-3	TRBD2	few	TRBV29-1	CSATSDDTQYF	TGCAGCGCGACTAGCGACGATACGCAGTATTTT
TRBJ2-1	TRBD2	NA	TRBV12-3/TRBV12-4	CASSGFSGGPGNEQFF	TGTGCCAGCAGTGGCTTTAGCGGGGGCCCGGGCAATGAGCAGTTCTTC
TRBJ1-4	NA	NA	TRBV5-6	CASSLKERVKLFF	TGTGCCAGCAGCTTGAAAGAGAGAGTAAAACTGTTTTTT
TRBJ1-2	NA	few	TRBV6-5	CASSYVLTGSNGYTF	TGTGCCAGCAGTTACGTCCTCACAGGGAGCAATGGCTACACCTTC
TRBJ2-1	NA	few	TRBV9	CASSFPTGTSKQFF	TGTGCCAGCAGCTTTCCTACCGGGACCTCAAAACAGTTCTTC
TRBJ2-1	TRBD2	NA	TRBV12-3/TRBV12-4	CASSPVVAGESGEQFF	TGTGCCAGCAGTCCCGTGGTAGCGGGAGAATCTGGTGAGCAGTTCTTC
TRBJ2-2	NA	few	TRBV6-2/TRBV6-3	CASRIQVTGELFF	TGTGCCAGCCGAATACAGGTTACCGGGGAGCTGTTTTTT
TRBJ2-5	TRBD1	NA	TRBV6-1	CASIDRGSETQYF	TGTGCCAGCATTGACAGGGGCTCAGAGACCCAGTACTTC
TRBJ2-7	NA	NA	TRBV12-3/TRBV12-4	CASSFEDAIYEQYF	TGTGCCAGCAGTTTTGAGGACGCAATCTACGAGCAGTACTTC
TRBJ1-5	TRBD1	NA	TRBV13	CASSLSDRGRGGQPQHF	TGTGCCAGCAGCTTATCCGACAGGGGCCGCGGCGGTCAGCCCCAGCATTTT